This TCR gamma chain derives from a study of fetal and pediatric gammadelta thymocytes (dated by TCRdb to between 2021 and 2024). Regarding the research as a whole: The bulk gammadelta thymocyte repertoires, which combined previously published data with newly generated, unpublished data, were used to reinforce a single-cell study of gammadelta thymocyte development. The set of bulk gammadelta thymocyte repertoires included roughly ten subjects in total: 3 fetal thymus donors and 7 pediatric thymus donors. Bulk TCR repertoire data were added to increase subject numbers and strengthen the CDR3 publicity analysis. Bulk gammadelta thymocyte repertoires combined previously published data (refs 27,28) with unpublished data. Points the paper makes about the study in general: Compared with post-natal repertoires, fetal gammadelta thymocyte repertoires had previously been reported to be enriched for TRDV2, TRGV8 and TRGV9 usage, low N additions and public CDR3s.

CDR1 and CDR2 are drawn from the germline V gene (reference sequence): GITISATS, ISYDGTV. There are 16 amino acids in the CDR3, from cysteine to phenylalanine inclusive. The DNA shown is the 48-base CDR3, in frame from base 1. This clone turned up a few times. It lacks a known antigen. TCRdb shows a much larger clone's protein in place of this DNA's translation, and the two differ at residue 8, likely through a read error; the protein shown is translated from the DNA. For staining, thymocytes received Zombie NIR viability dye along with antibodies against CD3 (UCHT1), TCRgammadelta (11F2), TCRVgamma9 (IMMU360) and TCRVdelta2 (IMMU389). Bulk TRD and TRG CDR3 repertoires were generated separately from sorted Vgamma9Vdelta2 and nonVgamma9Vdelta2 gammadelta thymocytes of human fetal and pediatric thymuses. Pediatric thymus tissue was obtained in Belgium from children undergoing cardiac surgery. The pediatric thymus donors included in the study ranged in age from roughly 1 to 11 years. Thymic cell suspensions from fetal and post-natal thymuses were prepared as previously described. Cells that were CD3+ gammadeltaTCR+ Vgamma9+ Vdelta2+ were sorted as Vgamma9Vdelta2 thymocytes. A FACS Aria III cell sorter (BD Biosciences) was used for cell sorting.

This sample was sequenced with an Illumina MiSeq. Processing in the source paper ran as follows. For the publicity analysis, the Vgamma9Vdelta2 and nonVgamma9Vdelta2 bulk CDR3 files from each subject were merged to form one combined repertoire per subject. Using base R and dplyr, CDR3 publicity was scored on a scale from 0 to 19 by checking each amino acid sequence across 9 single-cell datasets and about eleven bulk repertoires. TCRdb called clones from the public reads with CATT, and repeated DNA sequences were later combined into one row. TCRdb, rather than the study authors, made the V and J calls. This sample lists over 150 gamma-chain clones; about 6% were detected once. Under 55% of the sample is held by the ten biggest clonotypes.

This receptor was identified in a child who underwent cardiac surgery and was recorded as healthy. The chain uses TRGV9 and TRGJP. The sample consisted of Vgamma9Vdelta2 gamma-delta T cells from the thymus. The sample's cell subset or site label, decoded: sorted CD3+gammadeltaTCR+Vgamma9+Vdelta2+ thymocytes. The CDR3 corresponds to CALWEVQDLGKKIKVF. The nucleotide sequence is given as TGTGCCTTGTGGGAGGTGCAAGATTTGGGCAAAAAAATCAAGGTATTT.